This TCR beta chain was identified during a study of pediatric ulcerative colitis. Rectal tissue came from one to two pinch biopsies taken at colonoscopy. V lost 11 bases and J 2 bases, leaving 11 bases between the germline ends. This CDR3 comprises 12 residues. The germline V gene has CDR1 SEHNR and CDR2 FQNEAQ (reference sequence). Some clones are missing from TCRdb's copy, which holds only in-frame ones; the method was immunoSEQ multiplex PCR. Of some 10,000 clones listed, approximately 85% are singletons. This TCR was sampled from a girl aged 10-17 years who was a control in a study of pediatric ulcerative colitis. The sample consisted of gut tissue. The chain recombines TRBV7-9 with TRBJ2-3, with a weak D call TRBD2 (6 bases). The CDR3: CARGANTDTQYF. The CDR3 bases are TGTGCCCGCGGGGCTAACACAGATACGCAGTATTTT.